The T cell receptor beta chain under discussion was sequenced for a study of cytomegalovirus exposure and HLA in healthy donors (dated by TCRdb to the late 2010s). Concerning the study at large: A later analysis indicated that the 90 to 150 validation repertoires were generated on the platform also employed for the 666 repertoires of the first cohort. The study combined high-throughput TCR immunosequencing, statistical association of individual TCRs with disease status, and machine learning to predict cytomegalovirus infection status. The study aimed to test whether cataloging public T cell receptors could reveal signatures of past pathogen exposure. In addition to the first cohort of approximately 670 subjects, a separate validation cohort of 100 to 150 different subjects was used.

Per the germline V gene, MDHEN is the CDR1 and SYDVKM is the CDR2. Relative to germline, V is 5 bases shorter and J is 1 base shorter, with 8 bases between their ends. The CDR3 starts with the cysteine, ends with the phenylalanine, and has 13 residues. Solely the CDR3 DNA is kept, with 39 bases framed from the first base. Library generation was performed with the immunoSEQ multiplex PCR assay. Under the source paper's analysis protocol: A statistical classification framework was developed to diagnose cytomegalovirus status using the catalog of TCR beta chain sequences. TCRdb retrieved this table from immuneACCESS and kept in-frame rearrangements only. Not all clones are present; in checked studies, unresolved V genes account for under half, and no reason is known for the remainder. The DNA gave D and trimming, while V, J and clone size come from that table. The sample records 250,000 to 350,000 clones, roughly 87% of which are singletons. The ten top clones hold about 1% of the sample.

Turning to this clone: Its antigen has not been determined. No base quality values were provided; no much bigger clone lies one nucleotide off.

Donors formed part of the validation cohort, which comprised 120 subjects and was distinct from the first cohort of fewer than 750 subjects. Paper-wide results and their limitations: Across donors, most TCR sequences were observed very rarely, whereas some public TCRs were present in many individuals. Three of the identified cytomegalovirus-associated TCR beta chains were confirmed in vitro to be specific for cytomegalovirus antigens. According to the authors, the approach could potentially be generalized to other disease states and immunological phenotypes. Subsequent analysis determined that TCRs grouped into clusters in the first cohort also showed a tendency toward co-occurrence across the 120 validation repertoires, and roughly 95% of cluster scores exceeded 0. In the study, about 150 TCR beta chains were listed as associated with cytomegalovirus. The classifier was reported to diagnose cytomegalovirus status with high specificity and sensitivity in both the original and validation cohorts. A later analysis had no HLA typing for the validation cohort, so co-occurrence there was scored across all 130 or so repertoires.

This chain joins TRBV28 to TRBJ1-1; tentative D gene TRBD1, with 5 bases matching. This clonotype originated in a woman aged 25 to 39 in good health and CMV-seropositive. Sequencing was performed on PBMCs. The CDR3 is CASSLGQNTEAFF. DNA sequence: TGTGCCAGCAGTCTAGGACAGAACACTGAAGCTTTCTTT.